Here is one T cell receptor beta chain with its context. The antigen remains undetermined. This entry comes from a study of OX40 agonist ivuxolimab in advanced cancers. Study findings and constraints: Low normalized clonal expansion also occurred in some nonresponding patients.

The data were produced by immunoSEQ multiplex PCR, yet TCRdb's version contains in-frame clones alone and is incomplete. The profile covers about 32,000 clones, with about four fifths appearing a single time and around 19% taken by the ten largest. Germline V gives CDR1 MNHEY, CDR2 SVGAGI. The trim removed 0 bases at V and 1 base at J, leaving 3 bases unmatched. The CDR3 covers 16 residues. The chain employs TRBV6-5 and TRBJ1-2; TRBD1 aligns across 9 bases. Sequences were derived from CD4+ or CD8+ T cells sorted from blood, sampled in a trial of the OX40 agonist ivuxolimab. This TCR was recovered from an adult with an advanced solid tumor such as melanoma, head and neck, liver or kidney cancer. CDR3 region: CASSYSWTGVNYGYTF. CDR3 DNA: TGTGCCAGCAGTTACTCGTGGACAGGGGTTAACTATGGCTACACCTTC.